These T cell receptor beta chains were read from a single sample in a study of blood T cell repertoires in COVID-19. Measured with immunoSEQ multiplex PCR; TCRdb has only the in-frame clones, and not every one. Of about 180,000 clones in the sample, approximately 88% were seen once. Material for sequencing was peripheral blood. Receptor source: a woman aged 25 to 45 with acute or convalescent COVID-19. Each CDR3 is given with its conserved first and last residue. A D gene is named only where the DNA matches it firmly.

j_call	v_call	d_call	cdr3_aa
TRBJ2-3	TRBV3-1/TRBV3-2	TRBD2	CASSPGTTVTDTQYF
TRBJ2-7	TRBV10-3	.	CAISGLSEQYF
TRBJ1-1	TRBV7-9	.	CASSSRVLINTEAFF
TRBJ2-7	TRBV5-1	TRBD2	CASSFSGYEQYF
TRBJ1-2	TRBV4-1	.	CASSQETQQSYGYTF
TRBJ2-3	TRBV5-1	.	CASSLALDTDTQYF
TRBJ1-6	TRBV7-9	.	CASSLDLSPLHF
TRBJ1-2	TRBV5-4	TRBD1	CASSSRDSYGYTF
TRBJ2-7	TRBV27	TRBD2	CASSSIAGHYEQYF
TRBJ1-4	TRBV9	.	CASSVTEGEKLFF
TRBJ1-4	TRBV2	.	CASEAPSGEKLFF
TRBJ1-2	TRBV5-1	.	CASSLAPPGGGYTF
TRBJ1-3	TRBV2	.	CASSRQSGGNTIYF
TRBJ2-6	TRBV2	TRBD2	CASSLRLAGGTLLTF
TRBJ2-3	TRBV6-5	TRBD1	CASNNRGSLPDTQYF
TRBJ2-7	TRBV11-2	.	CASSLSSREQYF
TRBJ2-3	TRBV18	TRBD2	CASSGPGTSGDTQYF
TRBJ2-7	TRBV4-1	TRBD1	CASSQDQGAPYEQYF
TRBJ2-1	TRBV5-1	.	CASSLAGNNEQFF
TRBJ1-1	TRBV2	.	CASSRDLNTEAFF
TRBJ2-1	TRBV4-1	TRBD2	CASSPAGLAVDEQFF
TRBJ2-3	TRBV7-2	.	CASSLVGGVDTQYF
TRBJ1-4	TRBV11-2	.	CASSWTGTYNEKLFF
TRBJ1-2	TRBV23-1	.	CASSQTDPGGKGYTF
TRBJ2-7	TRBV6-5	.	CASSYSAKSSYEQYF
TRBJ1-2	TRBV28	.	CASSLRTRGNYGYTF
TRBJ2-7	TRBV7-2	.	CASSLVRGTDYEQYF
TRBJ2-7	TRBV5-1	.	CASSTGPGTSTYEQYF
TRBJ2-3	TRBV5-1	.	CASSFAFEVSGDTQYF
TRBJ1-1	TRBV5-1	.	CASSLGVGNTEAFF
TRBJ2-7	TRBV7-6	.	CASSLPGSLHEQYF
TRBJ2-7	TRBV30	.	CAWSVALGQYF
TRBJ1-5	TRBV15	.	CATAVRAEQPQHF
TRBJ2-7	TRBV28	TRBD1	CASSSRDRRAYEQYF
TRBJ2-2	TRBV7-2	TRBD2	CASSLNLGLAGVGRELFF
TRBJ2-1	TRBV28	.	CASSIPMKGEFF
TRBJ1-6	TRBV12-3/TRBV12-4	.	CASSFSNTPLHF
TRBJ1-2	TRBV7-9	TRBD1	CASTPGTGDGYTF
TRBJ2-3	TRBV7-9	TRBD2	CASSQTGLAPADTQYF
TRBJ2-7	TRBV6-5	.	CASSSNEQYF
TRBJ2-1	TRBV28	TRBD2	CASVLGGGPREQFF
TRBJ1-3	TRBV3-1/TRBV3-2	TRBD1	CASSQDIGQGTSGTIYF
TRBJ2-7	TRBV11-3	TRBD2	CASSSRSGASYEQYF
TRBJ2-7	TRBV6-2/TRBV6-3	TRBD1	CASSIRGPRNEQYF
TRBJ2-4	TRBV6-6	.	CAIGDNKNIQYF
TRBJ2-1	TRBV5-1	.	CASSLAFGGHYNEQFF